These 23 T cell receptor beta chains were sequenced from one sample in a study of shared clonotypes between healthy human individuals. Method: immunoSEQ multiplex PCR; TCRdb's copy keeps in-frame clones and lacks some. Of 2 million to 2.5 million clones detected, 80% to 95% appear once; the ten largest clones hold around 0.4%. Input material: naive CD4+ T cells from PBMCs. Specified subset: CD45RA+ positively selected. All receptors derive from a man aged 18 to 30 in good health. Some clones in this sample may be carry-over from other donors' samples.

The rearrangement links TRBV4-1 to TRBJ2-1; 8 nucleotides match TRBD2. The CDR3 has 17 residues. Germline-derived CDR1 and CDR2 are MGHRA and YSYEKL. After removal of 0 bases from V and 15 bases from J, the junction contained 19 bases not matched to a gene. The DNA for the CDR3 is TGCGCCAGCAGCCAAGATGGAGCCGGGACTAGTTACAGGCCACCGTTCTTC. Its protein is CASSQDGAGTSYRPPFF.

The rearrangement links TRBV28 to TRBJ2-5; D is possibly TRBD1 or TRBD2 (5 bases each). CDR1 is MDHEN and CDR2 is SYDVKM in the germline V gene. The ends were cut back, 1 base at V and 5 bases at J, with 26 bases in the middle. The CDR3 length is 19 residues. CDR3 coding DNA: TGTGCCAGCAGTTTATTGGGGGAGAAGTCCCAGGCCCATCGGGAGACCCAGTACTTC. It yields the protein CASSLLGEKSQAHRETQYF.

This sequence joins TRBV7-6 and TRBJ2-6; D not resolved. Trimming shortened V by 1 base and J by 0 bases, and 7 bases separated the two germline ends. Germline V gene sequence: CDR1 SGHVS, CDR2 FNYEAQ. The CDR3 is made up of 16 amino acids. CDR3 nucleotide sequence: TGTGCCAGCAGCTTAGACCGAATCTCTGGGGCCAACGTCCTGACTTTC. It yields the protein CASSLDRISGANVLTF.

The chain uses TRBV29-1 and TRBJ2-5, with D perhaps given as TRBD1 or TRBD2 (6 bases each). This CDR3 comprises 13 residues. V was clipped by 4 bases and J by 5 bases, with 14 bases between them. Germline V gene sequence: CDR1 SQVTM, CDR2 ANQGSEA. The CDR3 DNA sequence: TGCAGCGTTGTAAGGGGGGATGGGGAGACCCAGTACTTC. Translation: CSVVRGDGETQYF.

The chain carries TRBV19 and TRBJ2-1; D possibly uses TRBD1 or TRBD2 (5 bases each). Deletions cut 4 bases from V and 9 bases from J, with 19 bases between. Germline-derived CDR1 and CDR2 are LNHDA and SQIVND (reference sequence). CDR3 size: 15 residues. The CDR3 region is CASSSRDPSKGEQFF. CDR3 sequence (DNA): TGTGCCAGTAGTAGCCGGGACCCTTCCAAGGGTGAGCAGTTCTTC.

The chain uses TRBV9 and TRBJ2-7; 9 bases agree with TRBD2. Trimming at V came to 0 bases and at J to 6 bases, leaving 4 bases not matched to a gene. Germline values: CDR1 SGDLS, CDR2 YYNGEE. This CDR3 is 14 amino acids long. In DNA, the CDR3 is TGTGCCAGCAGCGTAGTAGCGGGAGTCCCCGAGCAGTACTTC. Translation: CASSVVAGVPEQYF.

The genes are TRBV5-1 and TRBJ2-3; 9 bases line up with TRBD1. This CDR3 is 15 amino acids long. With 2 bases clipped from V and 2 bases from J, the junction kept 3 bases outside the gene matches. Germline V gene lookup returns CDR1 SGHRS and CDR2 YFSETQ. The CDR3 sequence is CASSLQGANTDTQYF. The CDR3 region has the DNA TGCGCCAGCAGCTTACAGGGGGCGAACACAGATACGCAGTATTTT.

Note on this clone: Within the sample, other DNA sequences also encode this same CDR3. The genes are TRBV9 and TRBJ2-7; TRBD1 matches at 7 bases. Germline loops: CDR1 SGDLS, CDR2 YYNGEE. Trimming at V came to 3 bases and at J to 1 base, leaving 4 bases not matched to a gene. The CDR3 is 14 amino acids. CDR3 in DNA: TGTGCCAGCAGCGCTCGGGGACAGTCCTACGAGCAGTACTTC. This sequence encodes CASSARGQSYEQYF. Filled out from reference TRBV9 and TRBJ2-7, the complete variable domain reads DSGVTQTPKHLITATGQRVTLRCSPRSGDLSVYWYQQSLDQGLQFLIQYYNGEERAKGNILERFSAQQFPDLHSELNLSSLELGDSALYFCASSARGQSYEQYFGPGTRLTVT.

This clone has only one observation. V usage is TRBV11-2 and J usage is TRBJ2-1; D possibly matches TRBD1 or TRBD2 (5 bases each). The germline V and J ends were trimmed by 4 bases and 9 bases, with 22 bases remaining between them. The CDR3 has 16 amino acids. Germline V gives CDR1 SGHAT, CDR2 FQNNGV. For the CDR3, the DNA is TGTGCCAGCAGCTGGTATCCTGGAAGGGGAGAAGGTGAGCAGTTCTTC. It specifies CASSWYPGRGEGEQFF.

The rearrangement joins TRBV27 to TRBJ2-7; D is undetermined. Germline V gives CDR1 MNHEY, CDR2 SMNVEV (reference sequence). The CDR3 covers 14 residues. Trimming removed 5 bases at V and 2 bases at J, with 13 bases between. DNA of the CDR3: TGTGCCAGCAGTCCCTTAGCCGTTACCTACGAGCAGTACTTC. Its translation: CASSPLAVTYEQYF.

The chain uses TRBV2 and TRBJ2-2, with 13 bases lining up with TRBD2. The CDR3 covers 19 residues. V shed 4 bases and J 2 bases; nucleotides not matched to a gene: 10. CDR1 is SNHLY and CDR2 is FYNNEI in the germline V gene. The CDR3, as DNA: TGTGCCAGCAGTGGGGGTTTAGGACTAGCGGGAGCAAACACCGGGGAGCTGTTTTTT. Its translation is CASSGGLGLAGANTGELFF.

As regards this clone: Within the sample, other DNA sequences also encode this same CDR3. The chain carries TRBV19 and TRBJ2-1; D might be TRBD2 (5 bases). Germline V lookup: CDR1 LNHDA, CDR2 SQIVND (reference sequence). The CDR3 sequence is 13 residues long. V was clipped by 6 bases and J by 2 bases, with 8 bases between them. The CDR3 here is CASRTGAYNEQFF. The DNA for the CDR3 is TGTGCCAGTAGGACCGGGGCCTACAATGAGCAGTTCTTC.

A single count supports this clone. In DNA, the CDR3 is TGTGCCTGGAGTGACGGGGGAGCTTTATGGCAGTTCTTC. Translated, it gives CAWSDGGALWQFF. The gene calls are TRBV30 and TRBJ2-1; a weak D match, TRBD2 (6 bases). The CDR3 is 13 residues long. V was pared by 1 base and J by 12 bases, with 16 bases between. CDR1 GTSNPN and CDR2 SVGIG come from the germline V gene (reference sequence). The full variable domain, rest sourced from reference TRBV30 and TRBJ2-1, is SQTIHQWPATLVQPVGSPLSLECTVEGTSNPNLYWYRQAAGRGLQLLFYSVGIGQISSEVPQNLSASRPQDRQFILSSKKLLLSDSGFYLCAWSDGGALWQFFGPGTRLTVL.

The chain carries TRBV19 and TRBJ2-1; 7 nucleotides align to TRBD2. CDR1 and CDR2 from the germline V gene are LNHDA and SQIVND (reference sequence). The CDR3 extends over 13 amino acids. After removal of 8 bases from V and 9 bases from J, the junction contained 10 bases not matched to a gene. The CDR3 loop is CASRPAGGGEQFF. In DNA form, the CDR3 reads TGTGCCAGTCGGCCCGCCGGCGGGGGTGAGCAGTTCTTC. The whole variable domain, remainder taken from reference TRBV19 and TRBJ2-1, is DGGITQSPKYLFRKEGQNVTLSCEQNLNHDAMYWYRQDPGQGLRLIYYSQIVNDFQKGDIAEGYSVSREKKESFPLTVTSAQKNPTAFYLCASRPAGGGEQFFGPGTRLTVL.

The V gene is TRBV28, the J gene TRBJ1-1, with 7 bases lining up with TRBD1. Losses at the gene ends were 6 bases for V and 4 bases for J; bases not matched to a gene: 11. CDR1 and CDR2 (germline): MDHEN, SYDVKM. The CDR3 consists of 15 residues. The CDR3 region is CASRRRQGRGTEAFF. The CDR3 DNA follows: TGTGCCAGCAGAAGAAGACAGGGTCGCGGCACTGAAGCTTTCTTT.

The rearrangement joins TRBV7-3 to TRBJ2-2; no reliable D call. Germline assignment: CDR1 SGHTA and CDR2 FQGTGA. CDR3 length: 15 residues. With 2 bases removed from V and 5 bases from J, the gap between germline ends came to 12 bases. In nucleotides, the CDR3 is TGTGCCAGCAGCTTAGAGCCCTTACGGACCGGGGAGCTGTTTTTT. This codes for CASSLEPLRTGELFF.

The chain combines TRBV5-1 with TRBJ2-1; D remains unclear. Looked up from germline, CDR1 is SGHRS and CDR2 is YFSETQ. V lost 2 bases and J lost 4, with 10 bases in between. This CDR3 has 14 residues. CDR3 coding DNA: TGCGCCAGCAGCTTCGGATCTTTTTACAATGAGCAGTTCTTC. It specifies CASSFGSFYNEQFF.

V is TRBV9 and J is TRBJ1-3; D call uncertain. There are 13 residues in the CDR3. Germline CDR1 is SGDLS and CDR2 is YYNGEE. Trimming removed 4 bases at V and 4 bases at J, with 9 bases between. The CDR3 protein is CASSSKKGNTIYF. In DNA, the CDR3 is TGTGCCAGCAGCTCAAAGAAGGGAAACACCATATATTTT.

Concerning this clone itself: The same CDR3 arises from other DNA sequences in this sample as well. The V gene is TRBV28, the J gene TRBJ2-5, with 8 bases that match TRBD1. Germline CDR1 is MDHEN and CDR2 is SYDVKM. This CDR3 has 14 amino acids. The V segment lost 3 bases and the J segment 5 bases; nucleotides outside the gene matches: 5. CDR3 nucleotides: TGTGCCAGCAGTTTCAGGACAGGGCGGGAGACCCAGTACTTC. It codes for CASSFRTGRETQYF.

Concerning this clone: Different DNA sequences within this sample yield the same CDR3. The chain employs TRBV7-6 and TRBJ2-7, with D unresolved. From germline, CDR1 is SGHVS and CDR2 FNYEAQ. This CDR3 has 13 amino acids. Trimming removed 4 bases at V and 6 bases at J, with 13 bases between. The CDR3 region has the DNA TGTGCCAGCAGCTCCACTGGAGCTGGCGAGCAGTACTTC. It encodes CASSSTGAGEQYF.

J is TRBJ1-2 and V is TRBV19, with 9 bases identical to TRBD1. The CDR3 extends over 12 amino acids. Per the germline V gene, CDR1 is LNHDA and CDR2 is SQIVND (reference sequence). With V trimmed by 8 bases and J by 7 bases, 5 bases remained unmatched. The CDR3 nucleotides are TGTGCCAGTCTTGACAGGGGGGTTGGCTACACCTTC. Its protein product is CASLDRGVGYTF.

This clone has a handful of counts. J is TRBJ1-1 and V is TRBV29-1, with D possibly being TRBD1 (6 bases). CDR1 and CDR2 (germline): SQVTM, ANQGSEA. Trimming removed 7 bases from V and 1 base from J, with 13 bases in between. The CDR3 has 13 residues. The CDR3 loop is CSELTGSNTEAFF. In DNA, the CDR3 is TGCAGCGAGTTAACAGGGTCGAACACTGAAGCTTTCTTT.

This clone has a single count. CDR3 coding DNA: TGCGCCAGCAGCCTAGGGAACAGGGGTGGGGAGACCCAGTACTTC. Its translation: CASSLGNRGGETQYF. The chain carries TRBV4-1 and TRBJ2-5; 7 nucleotides align to TRBD1. Trimming removed 4 bases from V and 5 bases from J; junction bases left unmatched: 10. This CDR3 contains 15 residues. Germline-derived CDR1 and CDR2 are MGHRA and YSYEKL.